The 15 T cell receptor beta chains presented below share a single source sample, sequenced in a study of response to subunit inactivated influenza vaccine. TCRdb reprocessed the RT-PCR reads via MiXCR and lists one record per CDR3 protein. The table lists hundreds of thousands of distinct CDR3 sequences, 10% to 15% of them singletons, with around 13% in the top ten. The sequences come from PBMCs from blood, collected roughly 6 weeks after vaccination. The receptor set was obtained from a man aged 45-65 years who received an inactivated influenza vaccine.

In its sample, this clonotype was seen many times. This chain connects TRBV4-2 to TRBJ2-7, with 8 bases aligning to TRBD2. The J segment lost 4 bases and the V segment lost 0 bases, leaving 5 bases of the junction unmatched. Germline V gives CDR1 LGHNA, CDR2 YNFKEQ. The CDR3 covers 15 residues. The CDR3, as DNA: TGTGCCAGCAGCCAAGAATCGGGCGGGGGGTACGAGCAGTACTTC. The encoded protein is CASSQESGGGYEQYF.

The chain recombines TRBV7-2 with TRBJ2-3; tentative D call: TRBD1 (5 bases). The CDR3 sequence is 15 residues long. The V end was cut by 2 bases, the J end by 2 bases, with 11 bases between. The germline V gene has CDR1 SGHTA and CDR2 FQGNSA. The CDR3 nucleotides read TGTGCCAGCAGCTTATGGACACCTAACACAGATACGCAGTATTTT. Encoded protein: CASSLWTPNTDTQYF. Filled out from reference TRBV7-2 and TRBJ2-3, the complete variable domain reads GAGVSQSPSNKVTEKGKDVELRCDPISGHTALYWYRQSLGQGLEFLIYFQGNSAPDKSGLPSDRFSAERTGGSVSTLTIQRTQQEDSAVYLCASSLWTPNTDTQYFGPGTRLTVL.

The chain is built from TRBV6-1 and TRBJ2-5; 7 nucleotides agree with TRBD1. This CDR3 contains 17 residues. The germline V gene encodes CDR1 MNHNS and CDR2 SASEGT. The V and J ends lost 9 bases and 4 bases, in that order; junction bases with no gene match: 20. The CDR3 DNA is TGTGCCAGTCCGATCTCCGAGCAGGGGGTATTACGAGAGACCCAGTACTTC. The encoded protein is CASPISEQGVLRETQYF.

This chain links TRBV7-2 with TRBJ1-2; D not certain. The CDR3 is 14 amino acids. The germline V gene has CDR1 SGHTA and CDR2 FQGNSA. Trimming pared 1 base from V and 1 base from J, leaving 7 bases between. The CDR3 DNA reads TGTGCCAGCAGCTTAGTACAGCTTAACTATGGCTACACCTTC. Protein product: CASSLVQLNYGYTF.

The V and J genes are TRBV7-8 and TRBJ1-6; D uncertain. The CDR3 is 14 amino acids. Per the germline V gene, CDR1 is SGHVS and CDR2 is FQNEAQ. Trimming stripped 5 bases from V and 8 bases from J, with 13 bases between. The CDR3 coding sequence is TGTGCCAGCAGCGTAGGGCAAAGACATTCACCCCTCCACTTT. It codes for CASSVGQRHSPLHF.

This clonotype was seen a handful of times. The chain recombines TRBV29-1 with TRBJ2-3; TRBD2 agrees at 11 bases. Germline lookup yields CDR1 SQVTM and CDR2 ANQGSEA. Trimming took 6 bases from V and 3 from J; bases not matched to a gene: 11. The CDR3 consists of 16 residues. CDR3 sequence: CSVLGASGGKTDTQYF. CDR3 sequence (DNA): TGCAGCGTCCTAGGCGCTAGCGGGGGGAAAACAGATACGCAGTATTTT.

Regarding this clonotype: A read error may be the cause here, since a much bigger clone is one base away. The V call is TRBV6-6, the J call TRBJ1-1; D unclear. CDR3 length: 13 residues. Germline values: CDR1 MNHNY, CDR2 SVGAGI (reference sequence). CDR3 loop: CAGSPDGNTEAFF. DNA for the CDR3: TGTGCCGGCAGCCCAGACGGGAACACTGAAGCTTTCTTT.

The table lists this clonotype with many counts. CDR3 nucleotide sequence: TGTGCCAGCAGCTTGGGACTCCCTAGCACAGATACGCAGTATTTT. Translation gives CASSLGLPSTDTQYF. J is TRBJ2-3 and V is TRBV7-2; weak D call: TRBD2 (6 bases). CDR3 length: 15 residues. From germline, CDR1 is SGHTA and CDR2 FQGNSA. Trimming stripped 3 bases from V and 0 bases from J, with 10 bases between.

V gene TRBV20-1 combines with J gene TRBJ2-5, with a tentative D call TRBD1 (6 bases). Germline V lookup: CDR1 DFQATT, CDR2 SNEGSKA (reference sequence). V shed 5 bases and J shed 2 bases, with 15 bases lying between them. The CDR3 has 14 residues. The CDR3 DNA follows: TGCAGTGCTCAGCGACAGGAAAGGCAAGAGACCCAGTACTTC. Translated, it gives CSAQRQERQETQYF.

This clonotype appeared many times. The chain recombines TRBV4-3 with TRBJ1-2; 7 bases line up with TRBD1. Per germline, CDR1 LGHNA and CDR2 YSLEER. With 0 bases clipped from V and 4 bases from J, the junction kept 11 bases outside the gene matches. The CDR3 spans 17 residues. CDR3 loop: CASSQEVQGQRFYGYTF. CDR3 DNA sequence: TGCGCCAGCAGCCAAGAGGTACAGGGGCAGCGGTTCTATGGCTACACCTTC.

This clonotype showed up just a few times. This chain links TRBV7-6 with TRBJ2-3; 9 positions match TRBD1. This CDR3 is built from 17 residues. V gave up 4 bases and J gave up 3 bases; unmatched junction bases: 11. In germline, CDR1 is SGHVS, CDR2 FNYEAQ. This CDR3 reads CASSSRAGTGLTDTQYF. CDR3 nucleotide sequence: TGTGCCAGCAGCTCTAGGGCCGGGACAGGGTTGACAGATACGCAGTATTTT.

This chain joins TRBV29-1 and TRBJ1-2; no clear D. Germline-derived CDR1 and CDR2 are SQVTM and ANQGSEA. CDR3 length equals 12 residues. V shed 4 bases and J shed 2 bases, with 8 bases lying between them. Here the CDR3 DNA reads TGCAGCGTTGTATCAGACAACTATGGCTACACCTTC. Translating gives CSVVSDNYGYTF.

This clonotype was recorded at least ten times. This rearrangement joins TRBV6-5 to TRBJ2-3; TRBD1 is a possible D gene (6 bases). The V gene's germline CDR1 is MNHEY and CDR2 SVGAGI. Trimming removed 3 bases from V and 6 bases from J, with 13 bases in between. The CDR3 covers 14 residues. CDR3 region: CASSYSYRDDTQYF. CDR3 nucleotide sequence: TGTGCCAGCAGTTATTCCTACAGGGATGATACGCAGTATTTT.

This clonotype was recorded a few times. The rearrangement links TRBV11-2 to TRBJ2-5, with 12 bases matching TRBD2. V was pared by 1 base and J by 5 bases, with 5 bases of the junction left unmatched. The length of the CDR3 is 16 residues. CDR1 and CDR2 from the germline V gene are SGHAT and FQNNGV. The CDR3 reads CASSLVGLAGGETQYF. The CDR3 coding sequence is TGTGCCAGCAGCTTAGTTGGCCTAGCGGGGGGGGAGACCCAGTACTTC.

This clonotype turned up a few times. As DNA, the CDR3 is TGTGCCAGCAGCTGGGGGACAGTTACTAGCACAGATACGCAGTATTTT. Protein sequence: CASSWGTVTSTDTQYF. The genes are TRBV13 and TRBJ2-3; 7 bases are a match to TRBD1. Germline CDR1 PRHDT, CDR2 FYEKMQ (reference sequence). V lost 4 bases, J lost 0 bases, and 7 bases stayed unmatched. The CDR3 runs to 16 residues.